The clone carrying this TCR beta chain was counted ten times or more. The CDR3 spans 12 residues. Germline CDR1 and CDR2: MDHEN and SYDVKM. Trimming took 1 base from V and 4 from J, leaving 3 bases between them. Original handling: There were no quality scores in the junction-only immunoSEQ sequences, so filtering differed. Some clones are missing from TCRdb's copy, which holds only in-frame ones; the method was immunoSEQ multiplex PCR. The V and J calls and clone size come from that table; D and trimming were worked out from the DNA. The sample has about half a million clones; about 76% are singletons. Unsorted samples, those not sorted, used 70 million to 95 million PBMCs for genomic DNA. The data belong to a study of shared clonotypes between healthy human individuals. The overall study: Donors, aged 18 to 49, were a couple of women and a few men.

Sequencing was carried out using PBMCs. The chain links TRBV28 to TRBJ2-3; D is unclear. The source of this sequence is a woman aged 40 to 50 in good health. Some clones in this sample may be carry-over from other donors' samples. In DNA, the CDR3 is TGTGCCAGCAGTTTATCCGCAGATACGCAGTATTTT. Its translation: CASSLSADTQYF.